The subject of this entry is one T cell receptor (beta chain). Germline CDR1 ENHRY, CDR2 SYGVKD. The length of the CDR3 is 12 residues. V lost 11 bases, J lost 4 bases, and 12 bases lay in between. This specimen comes from a study of blood T cell repertoires in COVID-19. Data came from immunoSEQ multiplex PCR; TCRdb stores just in-frame clones and leaves some out. The sample consists of under 55,000 clones, about 92% of them appearing once. The material sequenced was peripheral blood. The chain combines TRBV10-3 with TRBJ1-3; D is ambiguous. This clonotype originated in a human donor in a cohort sampled during active COVID-19. The CDR3 sequence: CAGADPGNTIYF. CDR3 DNA sequence: TGTGCCGGAGCAGATCCCGGAAACACCATATATTTT.